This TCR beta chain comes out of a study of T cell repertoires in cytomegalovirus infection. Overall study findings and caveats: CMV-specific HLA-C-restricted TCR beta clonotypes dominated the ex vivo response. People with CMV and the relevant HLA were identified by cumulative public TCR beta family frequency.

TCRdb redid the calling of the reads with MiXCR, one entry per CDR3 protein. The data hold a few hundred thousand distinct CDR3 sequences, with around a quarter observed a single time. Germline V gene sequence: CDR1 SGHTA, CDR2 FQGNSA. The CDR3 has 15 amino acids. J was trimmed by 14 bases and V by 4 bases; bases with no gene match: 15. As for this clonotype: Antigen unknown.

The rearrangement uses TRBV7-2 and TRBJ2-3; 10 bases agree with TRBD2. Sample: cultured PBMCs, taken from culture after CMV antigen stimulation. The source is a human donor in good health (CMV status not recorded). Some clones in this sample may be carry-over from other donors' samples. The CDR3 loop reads CASSSELAGSFHRYF. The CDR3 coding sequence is TGTGCCAGCAGCTCAGAACTAGCGGGATCATTCCATCGGTATTTT.